This TCR beta chain is from a study of cytomegalovirus exposure and HLA in healthy donors. Broader study findings: V- and J-gene trimming of TCR beta was linked (in a later analysis) to a missense DCLRE1C variant. Earlier analysis looked at TCR beta V segments, and most were productive about 87% or about 30% of the time. Presence/absence analyses treated sequencing depth as roughly uniform across donors.

The PCR used 60 Vbeta and 13 Jbeta primers. Authors' processing steps: About 11 million of some 80 million unique TCR beta chains were shared, per a later count. The protocol was immunoSEQ multiplex PCR, while the TCRdb copy is restricted to in-frame clones and leaves out a portion. That table is the source of V, J and clone size, and D and trimming were worked out from the DNA. Of about 190,000 clones listed, approximately 81% are singletons. V shed 9 bases, J shed 3 bases, and the junction held 4 bases outside the gene matches. The germline V gene has CDR1 SNHLY and CDR2 FYNNEI. CDR3 length equals 15 residues. About this clone: Its antigen remains unidentified.

Material for sequencing was PBMCs. This clonotype originated in a man aged 45-65 years in good health and CMV-seronegative. The chain employs TRBV2 and TRBJ2-5; 16 bases fit TRBD2. CDR3 sequence: CASSGTSGGEETQYF. In nucleotides, the CDR3 is TGTGCCAGTTCCGGGACTAGCGGGGGGGAAGAGACCCAGTACTTC.